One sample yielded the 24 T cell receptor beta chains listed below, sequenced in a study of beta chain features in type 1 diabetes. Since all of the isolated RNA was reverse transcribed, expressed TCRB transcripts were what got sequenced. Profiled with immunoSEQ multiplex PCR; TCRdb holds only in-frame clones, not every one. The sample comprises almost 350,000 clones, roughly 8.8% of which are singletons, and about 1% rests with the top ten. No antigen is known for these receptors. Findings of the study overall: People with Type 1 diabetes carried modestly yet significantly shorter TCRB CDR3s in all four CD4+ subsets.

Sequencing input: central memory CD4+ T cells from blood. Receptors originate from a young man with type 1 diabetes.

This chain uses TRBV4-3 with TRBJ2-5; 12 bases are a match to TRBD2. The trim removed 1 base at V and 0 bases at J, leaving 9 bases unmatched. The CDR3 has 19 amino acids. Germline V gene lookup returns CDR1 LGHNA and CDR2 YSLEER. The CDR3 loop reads CASSQGMTSGGRYQETQYF. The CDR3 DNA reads TGCGCCAGCAGCCAAGGGATGACTAGCGGGGGTCGGTACCAAGAGACCCAGTACTTC.

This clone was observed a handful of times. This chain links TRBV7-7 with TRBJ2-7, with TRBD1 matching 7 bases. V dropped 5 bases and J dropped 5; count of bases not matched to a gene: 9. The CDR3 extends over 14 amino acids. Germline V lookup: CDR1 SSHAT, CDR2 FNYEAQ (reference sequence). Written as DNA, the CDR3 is TGTGCCAGCAGCGCGAGACAGGGTGGACACGAGCAGTACTTC. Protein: CASSARQGGHEQYF.

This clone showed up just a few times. CDR3 sequence reads: CAGSLYNEQFF. DNA of the CDR3: TGTGCCGGCTCACTCTACAATGAGCAGTTCTTC. The rearrangement uses TRBV2 and TRBJ2-1; D is uncertain. Per the germline V gene, CDR1 is SNHLY and CDR2 is FYNNEI. Trimming left V 11 bases short and J 3 bases short, with 8 bases between. The CDR3 sequence is 11 residues long.

In DNA form, the CDR3 reads TGTGCCAGCAGTGAGGCGGGGCAGGGTGATTCACCCCTCCACTTT. This sequence encodes CASSEAGQGDSPLHF. The V gene is TRBV2, the J gene TRBJ1-6; D may be TRBD1 (5 bases). The CDR3 is made up of 15 amino acids. The germline V and J ends were trimmed by 3 bases and 8 bases, with 14 bases remaining between them. Germline CDR1 reads SNHLY; CDR2 reads FYNNEI.

Written as DNA, the CDR3 is TGTGCCAGCTGTGCTCTTGGGGACTCTCAGCCCCAGCATTTT. This gives the protein CASCALGDSQPQHF. V and J are TRBV21-1 and TRBJ1-5. TRBV21-1 is termed a pseudogene. This CDR3 has 14 residues.

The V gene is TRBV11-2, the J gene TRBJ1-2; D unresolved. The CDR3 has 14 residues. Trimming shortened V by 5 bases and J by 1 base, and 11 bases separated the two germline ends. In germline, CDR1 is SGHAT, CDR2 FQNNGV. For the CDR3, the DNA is TGTGCCAGCAGCCCGCTTTCGGGTAACTATGGCTACACCTTC. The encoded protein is CASSPLSGNYGYTF.

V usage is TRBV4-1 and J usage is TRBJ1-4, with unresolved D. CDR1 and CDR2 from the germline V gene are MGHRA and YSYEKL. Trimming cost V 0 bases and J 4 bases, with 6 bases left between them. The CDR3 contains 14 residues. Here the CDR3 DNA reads TGCGCCAGCAGCCAAGATAATGGTAATGAAAAACTGTTTTTT. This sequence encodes CASSQDNGNEKLFF.

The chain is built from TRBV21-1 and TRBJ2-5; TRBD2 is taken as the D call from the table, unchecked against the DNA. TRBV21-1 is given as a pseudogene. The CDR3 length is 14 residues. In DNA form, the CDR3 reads TGTGCCAGCAGCAATGGGGGGGAGGTGGAGACCCAGTACTTC. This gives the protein CASSNGGEVETQYF.

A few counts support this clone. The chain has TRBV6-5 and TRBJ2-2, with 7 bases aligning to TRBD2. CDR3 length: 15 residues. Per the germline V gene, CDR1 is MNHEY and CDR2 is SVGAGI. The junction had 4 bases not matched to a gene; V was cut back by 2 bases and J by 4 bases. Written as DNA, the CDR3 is TGTGCCAGCAGTTACCTAGCGGCCTCCACCGGGGAGCTGTTTTTT. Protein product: CASSYLAASTGELFF.

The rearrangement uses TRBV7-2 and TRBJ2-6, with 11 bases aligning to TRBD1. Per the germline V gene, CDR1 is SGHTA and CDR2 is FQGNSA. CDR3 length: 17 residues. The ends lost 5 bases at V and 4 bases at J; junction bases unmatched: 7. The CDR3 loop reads CASSIGQGATGANVLTF. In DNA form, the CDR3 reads TGTGCCAGCAGCATCGGACAGGGGGCTACCGGGGCCAACGTCCTGACTTTC.

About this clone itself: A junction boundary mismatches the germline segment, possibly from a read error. The CDR3 is CASSPGQGLRNF. The CDR3 DNA is TGCGCCAGCAGCCCCGGACAGGGGTTAAGAAACTTC. The chain is built from TRBV5-1 and TRBJ2-7, with TRBD1 matching 9 bases. The CDR3 is made up of 12 amino acids. Germline V CDR1 and CDR2: SGHRS, YFSETQ.

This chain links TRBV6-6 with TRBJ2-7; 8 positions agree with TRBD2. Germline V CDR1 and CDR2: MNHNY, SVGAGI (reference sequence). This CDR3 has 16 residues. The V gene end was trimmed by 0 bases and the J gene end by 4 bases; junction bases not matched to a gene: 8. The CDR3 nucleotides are TGTGCCAGCAGTTACTCGTATCTAGCGGGTTCATACGAGCAGTACTTC. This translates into CASSYSYLAGSYEQYF.

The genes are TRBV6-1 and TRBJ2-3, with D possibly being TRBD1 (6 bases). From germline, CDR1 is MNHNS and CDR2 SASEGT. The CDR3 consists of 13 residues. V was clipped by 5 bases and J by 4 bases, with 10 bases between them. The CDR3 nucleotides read TGTGCCAGCAGTATCAGGACAGCAGATACGCAGTATTTT. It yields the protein CASSIRTADTQYF.

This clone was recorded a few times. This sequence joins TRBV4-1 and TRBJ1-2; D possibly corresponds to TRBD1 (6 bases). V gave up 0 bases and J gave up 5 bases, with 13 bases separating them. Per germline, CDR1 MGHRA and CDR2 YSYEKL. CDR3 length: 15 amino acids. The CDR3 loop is CASSQDRTGSYGYTF. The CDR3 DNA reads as TGCGCCAGCAGCCAAGATCGCACAGGGAGTTATGGCTACACCTTC.

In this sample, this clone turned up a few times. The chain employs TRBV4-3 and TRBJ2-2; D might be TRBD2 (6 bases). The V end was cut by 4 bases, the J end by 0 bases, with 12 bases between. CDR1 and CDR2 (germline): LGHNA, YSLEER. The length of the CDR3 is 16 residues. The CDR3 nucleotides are TGCGCCAGCAGCCTTCGGGACTTCGCGAACACCGGGGAGCTGTTTTTT. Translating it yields CASSLRDFANTGELFF.

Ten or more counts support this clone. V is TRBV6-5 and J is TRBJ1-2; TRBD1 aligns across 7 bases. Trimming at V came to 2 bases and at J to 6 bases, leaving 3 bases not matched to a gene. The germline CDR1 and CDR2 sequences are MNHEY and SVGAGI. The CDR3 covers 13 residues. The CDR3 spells CASSYRQGDGYTF. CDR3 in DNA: TGTGCCAGCAGTTACAGACAGGGAGATGGCTACACCTTC.

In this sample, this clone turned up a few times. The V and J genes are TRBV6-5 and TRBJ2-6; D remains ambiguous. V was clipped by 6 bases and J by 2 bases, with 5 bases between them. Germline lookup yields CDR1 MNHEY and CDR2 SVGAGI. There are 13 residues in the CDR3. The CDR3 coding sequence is TGTGCCAGCAGGAAGCCTGGGGCCAACGTCCTGACTTTC. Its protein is CASRKPGANVLTF.

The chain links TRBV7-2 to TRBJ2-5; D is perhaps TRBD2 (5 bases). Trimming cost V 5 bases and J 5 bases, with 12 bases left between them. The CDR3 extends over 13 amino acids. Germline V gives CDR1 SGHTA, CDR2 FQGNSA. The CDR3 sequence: CASSGLLGETQYF. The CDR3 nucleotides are TGTGCCAGCAGCGGACTGTTGGGGGAGACCCAGTACTTC.

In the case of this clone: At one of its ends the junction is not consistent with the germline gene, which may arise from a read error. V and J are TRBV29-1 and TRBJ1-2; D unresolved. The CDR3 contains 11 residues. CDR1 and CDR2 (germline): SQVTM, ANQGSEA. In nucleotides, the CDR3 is TGCAGCGTAGAAGCTGGCACGGTTCGCACCTTC. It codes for CSVEAGTVRTF.

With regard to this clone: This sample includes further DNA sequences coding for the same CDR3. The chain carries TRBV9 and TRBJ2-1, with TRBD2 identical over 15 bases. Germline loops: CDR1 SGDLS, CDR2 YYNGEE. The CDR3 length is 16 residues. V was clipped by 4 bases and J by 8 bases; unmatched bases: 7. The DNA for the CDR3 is TGTGCCAGCAGCACCCGGACTAGCGGGGGGGCACATGAGCAGTTCTTC. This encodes CASSTRTSGGAHEQFF.

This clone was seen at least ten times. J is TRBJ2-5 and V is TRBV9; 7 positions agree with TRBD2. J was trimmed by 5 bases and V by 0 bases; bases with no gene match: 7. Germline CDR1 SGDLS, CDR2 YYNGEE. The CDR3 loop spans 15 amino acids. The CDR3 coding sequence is TGTGCCAGCAGCGTAGCGGCGGGGGAGGCGGAGACCCAGTACTTC. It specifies CASSVAAGEAETQYF.

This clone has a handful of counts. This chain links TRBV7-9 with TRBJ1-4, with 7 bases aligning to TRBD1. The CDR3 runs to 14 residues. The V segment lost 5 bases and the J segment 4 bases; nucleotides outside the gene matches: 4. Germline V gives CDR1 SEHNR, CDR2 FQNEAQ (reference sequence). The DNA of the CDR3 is TGTGCCAGCAGCCGCCGGGACAGTAATGAAAAACTGTTTTTT. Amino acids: CASSRRDSNEKLFF.

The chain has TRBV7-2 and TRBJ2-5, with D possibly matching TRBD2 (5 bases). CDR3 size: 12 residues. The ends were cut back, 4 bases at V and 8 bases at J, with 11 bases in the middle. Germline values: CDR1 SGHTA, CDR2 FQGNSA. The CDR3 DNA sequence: TGTGCCAGCAGCTCTCGAACGGGAACCCAGTACTTC. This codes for CASSSRTGTQYF.

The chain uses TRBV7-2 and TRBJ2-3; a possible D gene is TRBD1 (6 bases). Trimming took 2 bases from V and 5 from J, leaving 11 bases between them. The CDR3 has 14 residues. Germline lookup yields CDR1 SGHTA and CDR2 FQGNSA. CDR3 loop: CASSLSRGVDTQYF. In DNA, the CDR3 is TGTGCCAGCAGCTTATCCAGGGGAGTAGATACGCAGTATTTT.